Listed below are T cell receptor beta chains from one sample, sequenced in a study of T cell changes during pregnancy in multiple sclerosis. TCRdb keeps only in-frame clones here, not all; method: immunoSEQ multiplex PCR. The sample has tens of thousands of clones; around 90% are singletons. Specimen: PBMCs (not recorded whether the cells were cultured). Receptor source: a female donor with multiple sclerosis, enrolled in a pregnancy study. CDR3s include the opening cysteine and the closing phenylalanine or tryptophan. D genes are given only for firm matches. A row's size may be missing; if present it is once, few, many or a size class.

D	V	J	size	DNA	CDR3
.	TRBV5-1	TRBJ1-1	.	TGCGCCAGCAGCTTGATTGTACAGGGGAACACTGAAGCTTTCTTT	CASSLIVQGNTEAFF
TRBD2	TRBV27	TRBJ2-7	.	TGTGCCAGCAGTTTCAAACCGGGACTAGGTGGCGAGCAGTACTTC	CASSFKPGLGGEQYF
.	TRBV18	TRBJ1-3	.	TGTGCCAGCTCACCTGAACGGTTCTCTGGAAACACCATATATTTT	CASSPERFSGNTIYF
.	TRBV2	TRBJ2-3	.	TGTGCCAGCTCTAGGGACCGCGGGATGGATACGCAGTATTTT	CASSRDRGMDTQYF
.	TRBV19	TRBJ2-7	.	TGTGCCAGTAGTCTAGGGTGGGCCTACGAGCAGTACTTC	CASSLGWAYEQYF
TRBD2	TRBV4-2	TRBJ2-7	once	TGTGCCAGCAGCCAAGTTGGGTCTAGCGGGAGTCGAATCGTCCCCTACGAGCAGTACTTC	CASSQVGSSGSRIVPYEQYF
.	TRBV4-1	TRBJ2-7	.	TGCGCCAGCAGCTCTATTGAGGAAAACGAGCAGTACTTC	CASSSIEENEQYF
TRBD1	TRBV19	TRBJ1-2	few	TGTGCCAGTAGTAGGACAGGGGGGGACTATGGCTACACCTTC	CASSRTGGDYGYTF
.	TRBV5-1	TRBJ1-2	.	TGCGCCAGCAGCTTGGCCCCGGGGTATGGCTACACCTTC	CASSLAPGYGYTF
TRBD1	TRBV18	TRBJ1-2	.	TGTGCCAGCTCACCCGCCGACAGGGGGCTCTATGGCTACACCTTC	CASSPADRGLYGYTF
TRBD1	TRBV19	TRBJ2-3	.	TGTGCCAGTAGTATTATGGGACAGGCTACAGATACGCAGTATTTT	CASSIMGQATDTQYF
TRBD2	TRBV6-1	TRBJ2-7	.	TGTGCCAGCAGTGAAAATCGGGGGGATCCCTTATACGAGCAGTACTTC	CASSENRGDPLYEQYF
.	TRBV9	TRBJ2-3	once	TGTGCCAGCAGCGTAGAGACCCGTAATACGCAGTATTTT	CASSVETRNTQYF
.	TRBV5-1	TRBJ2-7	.	TGCGCCAGCAGCTCTGAGGTAAGAACCTACGAGCAGTACTTC	CASSSEVRTYEQYF
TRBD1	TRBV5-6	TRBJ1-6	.	TGTGCCAGCAGCGCCGCAGGGGGCTATTCACCCCTCCACTTT	CASSAAGGYSPLHF
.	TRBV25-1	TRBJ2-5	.	TGTGCCAGCAGTGTCCCCCCGAGACAAGAGACCCAGTACTTC	CASSVPPRQETQYF
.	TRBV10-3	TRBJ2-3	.	TGTGCCATCAGTGAGTCGAGGGGAACTAGCACAGATACGCAGTATTTT	CAISESRGTSTDTQYF
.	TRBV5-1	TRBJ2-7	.	TGCGCCAGCAGCCCCAGTACGACCGTGAAATACGAGCAGTACTTC	CASSPSTTVKYEQYF
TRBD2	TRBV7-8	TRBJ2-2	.	TGTGCCAGCAGCTCCCCCTGGACTAGTACGAACACCGGGGAGCTGTTTTTT	CASSSPWTSTNTGELFF
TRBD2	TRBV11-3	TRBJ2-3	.	TGTGCCAGCAGCTTAGGAGCGGGAGGTGAAGATACGCAGTATTTT	CASSLGAGGEDTQYF
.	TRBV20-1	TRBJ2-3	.	TGCAGTGCCCTAAACACAGATACGCAGTATTTT	CSALNTDTQYF
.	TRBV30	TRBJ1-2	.	TGTGCCTGTGGGGCGGGTTTGGGGGGCTACACCTTC	CACGAGLGGYTF
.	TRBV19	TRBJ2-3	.	TGTGCCAGTAGTATAGGGACCTCAGATGGAGATACGCAGTATTTT	CASSIGTSDGDTQYF
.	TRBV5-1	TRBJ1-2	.	TGCGCCAGCAGCTTTAACGGGGCAGGGTCAAGTGGCTACACCTTC	CASSFNGAGSSGYTF
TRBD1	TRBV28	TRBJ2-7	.	TGTGCCAGCAGTGCCTTGGGACAGAACTACGAGCAGTACTTC	CASSALGQNYEQYF
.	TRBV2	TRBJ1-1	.	TGTGCCAGCAGTACCCGGACCTACACTGAAGCTTTCTTT	CASSTRTYTEAFF
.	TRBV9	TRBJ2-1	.	TGTGCCAGCAGCGTAGATACTGAGCGAATCGGATATGAGCAGTTCTTC	CASSVDTERIGYEQFF
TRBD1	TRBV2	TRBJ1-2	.	TGTGCCAGCAGTGGACAGGGGGATGACGGCTACACCTTC	CASSGQGDDGYTF
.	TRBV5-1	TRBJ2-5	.	TGCGCCAGCAGCTCCGCCCCCCGGGGAAACCAAGAGACCCAGTACTTC	CASSSAPRGNQETQYF
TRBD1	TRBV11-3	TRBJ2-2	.	TGTGCCAGCAGCTCCGGGACAGAGGGGCTCGGGGAGCTGTTTTTT	CASSSGTEGLGELFF
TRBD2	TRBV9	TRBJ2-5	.	TGTGCCAGCAGCGTCGGGACTAGCGGGCAAGAGACCCAGTACTTC	CASSVGTSGQETQYF
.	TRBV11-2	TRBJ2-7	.	TGTGCCAGCAGCCGCTGGCGCCAGAGGGGAGTGCCATCCTACGAGCAGTACTTC	CASSRWRQRGVPSYEQYF
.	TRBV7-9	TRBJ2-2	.	TGTGCCAGCAGAAGGAGGGAGGACACCGGGGAGCTGTTTTTT	CASRRREDTGELFF
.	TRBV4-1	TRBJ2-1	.	TGCGCCAGCAGCCAAGAAAAGCCCCTCAACAATTTCAATGAGCAGTTCTTC	CASSQEKPLNNFNEQFF
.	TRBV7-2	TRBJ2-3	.	TGTGCCAGCAGCTTAGTCCGGGGTAGCACAGATACGCAGTATTTT	CASSLVRGSTDTQYF
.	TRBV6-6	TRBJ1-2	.	TGTGCCAGCAGTTACAGAGGGGGAGATGGCTACACCTTC	CASSYRGGDGYTF
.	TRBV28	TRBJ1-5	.	TGTGCCAGCAATAAAGGCGGGGTGAATCAGCCCCAGCATTTT	CASNKGGVNQPQHF
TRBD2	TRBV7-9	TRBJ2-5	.	TGTGCCAGCAGCTTACTTAATAGCGGGGGGGAGACCCAGTACTTC	CASSLLNSGGETQYF
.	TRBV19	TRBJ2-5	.	TGTGCCAGTAGTACCTCGGCGGGCCAAGAGACCCAGTACTTC	CASSTSAGQETQYF
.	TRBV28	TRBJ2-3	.	TGTGCCAGCAGTAGACCGCCTGGGGATACGCAGTATTTT	CASSRPPGDTQYF